This TCR beta chain was captured by sequencing in a study of cytomegalovirus exposure and HLA in healthy donors. About this clone: The target antigen is unknown.

Findings and caveats of the study: In a later analysis, parvovirus B19, influenza, CMV and Epstein-Barr virus appeared linked to several top co-occurrence clusters. The study flagged about 150 TCR beta chains as cytomegalovirus-associated. According to an earlier analysis, most TCR beta V segments yielded productive rearrangements about 90% or about 30% of the time. Testing in vitro showed a few CMV-associated chains specific for CMV antigens.

The CDR3 extends over 14 amino acids. Trimming took off 2 bases at V and 4 bases at J, with 11 bases between the two ends. Germline V gene sequence: CDR1 SGHVS, CDR2 FQNEAQ. Use of 60 Vbeta and 13 Jbeta primers characterized the PCR. TCRdb's table, derived via immunoSEQ multiplex PCR, lists solely in-frame clones and lacks some. The data show 120,000 to 150,000 clones, approximately 88% seen once. The V gene is TRBV7-8, the J gene TRBJ1-2, with D tentatively TRBD1 (5 bases). The specimen sequenced was PBMCs. The sequence was obtained from a woman aged 40 to 50 in good health and CMV-seronegative. The CDR3 loop reads CASSLRGGGYGYTF. The DNA for the CDR3 is TGTGCCAGCAGCTTACGCGGGGGTGGCTATGGCTACACCTTC. The variable domain in full, completed from reference TRBV7-8 and TRBJ1-2, reads GAGVSQSPRYKVAKRGQDVALRCDPISGHVSLFWYQQALGQGPEFLTYFQNEAQLDKSGLPSDRFFAERPEGSVSTLKIQRTQQEDSAVYLCASSLRGGGYGYTFGSGTRLTVV.